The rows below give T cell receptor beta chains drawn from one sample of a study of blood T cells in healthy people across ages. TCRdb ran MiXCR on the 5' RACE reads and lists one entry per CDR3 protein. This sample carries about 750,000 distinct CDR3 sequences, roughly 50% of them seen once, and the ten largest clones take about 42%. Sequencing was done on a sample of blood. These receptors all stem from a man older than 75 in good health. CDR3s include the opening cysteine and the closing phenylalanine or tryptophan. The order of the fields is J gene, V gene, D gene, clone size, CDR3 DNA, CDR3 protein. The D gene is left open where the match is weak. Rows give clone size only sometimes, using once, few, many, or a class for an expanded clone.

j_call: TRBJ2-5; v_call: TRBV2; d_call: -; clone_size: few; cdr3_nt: TGTGCCAGCAGTGACGGACAAACCCAGAGGGAGACCCAGTACTTC; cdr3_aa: CASSDGQTQRETQYF
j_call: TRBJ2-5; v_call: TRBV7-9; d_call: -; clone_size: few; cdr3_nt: TGTGCCACACAGGACACCTCGAGTGAGACCCAGTACTTC; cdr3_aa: CATQDTSSETQYF
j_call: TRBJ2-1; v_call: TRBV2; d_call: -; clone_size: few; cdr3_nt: TGTGCCAGCAGGGCCTACAATGAGCAGTTCTTC; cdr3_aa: CASRAYNEQFF
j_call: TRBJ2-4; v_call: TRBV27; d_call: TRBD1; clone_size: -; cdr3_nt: TGTGCCAGCAGTCCGCACACAGGGGCCGAAAAAAACATTCAGTACTTC; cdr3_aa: CASSPHTGAEKNIQYF
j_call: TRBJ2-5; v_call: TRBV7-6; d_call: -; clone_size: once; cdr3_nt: TGTGCCAGCAGCTTGTCTCCCGGCCAGACCCAGTACTTC; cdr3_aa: CASSLSPGQTQYF
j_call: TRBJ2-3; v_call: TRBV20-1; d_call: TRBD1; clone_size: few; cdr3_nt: TGCAGTGCTATCAGACAGGGAATAGATACGCAGTATTTT; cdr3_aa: CSAIRQGIDTQYF
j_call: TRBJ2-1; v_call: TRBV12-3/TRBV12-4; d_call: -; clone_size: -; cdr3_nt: TGTGCCAGCAGCAATTGGGGGGAGCACCCCCTGGGCGAGCAGTTCTTC; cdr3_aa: CASSNWGEHPLGEQFF
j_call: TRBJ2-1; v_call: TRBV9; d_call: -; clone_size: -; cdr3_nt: TGTGCCAGCAGCGTAGTAGGAGGGAGGGGGTACAATGAGCAGTTCTTC; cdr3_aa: CASSVVGGRGYNEQFF
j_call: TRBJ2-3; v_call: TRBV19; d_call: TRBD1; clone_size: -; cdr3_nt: TGTGCCAGTAGTTTAACCCACGATGGGGACAGATACGCGTATTTT; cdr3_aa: CASSLTHDGDRYAYF
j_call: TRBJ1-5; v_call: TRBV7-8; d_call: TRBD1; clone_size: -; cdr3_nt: TGTGCCAGCAGTTTGACAGGGAATAAACAGCCCCAGCATTTT; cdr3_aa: CASSLTGNKQPQHF
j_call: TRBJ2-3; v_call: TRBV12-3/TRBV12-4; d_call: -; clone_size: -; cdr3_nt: TGTGCCAGCAGTTTCCGACTACCGAGGTGGGCGTATTTT; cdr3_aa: CASSFRLPRWAYF
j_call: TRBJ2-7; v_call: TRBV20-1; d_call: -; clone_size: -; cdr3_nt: TGCAGTGCTAGAGCTTACAGGGACTCTTACGAGCAGTACTTC; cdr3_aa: CSARAYRDSYEQYF
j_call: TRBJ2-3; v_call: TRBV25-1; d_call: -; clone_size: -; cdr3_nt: TGTGCCGGCACTTCCCAGGGGGATACGCAGTATTTT; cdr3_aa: CAGTSQGDTQYF